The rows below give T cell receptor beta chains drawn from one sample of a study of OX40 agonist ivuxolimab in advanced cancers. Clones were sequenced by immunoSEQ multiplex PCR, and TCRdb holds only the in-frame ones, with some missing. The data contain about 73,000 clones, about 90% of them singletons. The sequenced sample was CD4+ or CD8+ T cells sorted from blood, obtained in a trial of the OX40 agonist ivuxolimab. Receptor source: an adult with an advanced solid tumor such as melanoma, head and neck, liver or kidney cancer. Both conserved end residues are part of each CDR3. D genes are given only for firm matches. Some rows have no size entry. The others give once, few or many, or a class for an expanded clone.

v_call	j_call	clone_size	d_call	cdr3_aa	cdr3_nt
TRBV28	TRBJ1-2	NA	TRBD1	CAIDSGGLGYGYTF	TGTGCCATCGATTCAGGGGGCTTGGGCTATGGCTACACCTTC
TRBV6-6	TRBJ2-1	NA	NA	CASSYSLFSYNEQFF	TGTGCCAGCAGTTACTCACTTTTCTCCTACAATGAGCAGTTCTTC
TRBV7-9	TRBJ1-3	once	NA	CASSLSTVSGNTIYF	TGTGCCAGCAGCTTATCAACAGTCTCTGGAAACACCATATATTTT
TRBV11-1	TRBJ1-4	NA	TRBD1	CASSFTGTAHEKLFF	TGTGCCAGCAGCTTCACCGGGACAGCTCATGAAAAACTGTTTTTT
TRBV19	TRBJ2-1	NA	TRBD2	CASSMIAGKYNEQFF	TGTGCCAGTAGTATGATAGCGGGAAAGTACAATGAGCAGTTCTTC
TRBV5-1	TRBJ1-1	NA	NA	CASSLVLNTEAFF	TGCGCCAGCAGCTTGGTCTTGAACACTGAAGCTTTCTTT
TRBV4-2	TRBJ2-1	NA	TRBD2	CASSQSLAGVNNEQFF	TGTGCCAGCAGCCAATCCCTAGCGGGGGTCAACAATGAGCAGTTCTTC
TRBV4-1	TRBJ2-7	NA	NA	CASSQSAGEQYF	TGCGCCAGCAGTCAGTCCGCGGGTGAGCAGTACTTC
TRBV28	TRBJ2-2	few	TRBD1	CASSRQGWAGELFF	TGTGCCAGCAGTCGACAGGGTTGGGCCGGGGAGCTGTTTTTT
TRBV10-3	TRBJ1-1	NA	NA	CAISDPQGTAHGTEAFF	TGTGCCATCAGTGACCCCCAGGGGACGGCACATGGCACTGAAGCTTTCTTT
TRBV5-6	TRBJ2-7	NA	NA	CASSTDGTYEQYF	TGTGCCAGCAGCACGGACGGAACCTACGAGCAGTACTTC
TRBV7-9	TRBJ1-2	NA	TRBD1	CASSSTGQGHGGYTF	TGTGCCAGCAGCTCTACGGGACAGGGACATGGTGGCTACACCTTC
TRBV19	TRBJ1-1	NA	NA	CASSAWRMEGTEAFF	TGTGCCAGTAGTGCGTGGAGGATGGAGGGGACTGAAGCTTTCTTT
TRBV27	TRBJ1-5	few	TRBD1	CASSFSGGSNQPQHF	TGTGCCAGCAGTTTTTCAGGGGGAAGCAATCAGCCCCAGCATTTT
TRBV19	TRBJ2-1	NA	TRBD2	CASESGGAYNEQFF	TGTGCCAGTGAAAGCGGGGGGGCGTACAATGAGCAGTTCTTC
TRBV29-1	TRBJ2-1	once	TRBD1	CSVSGQGLEQFF	TGCAGCGTATCGGGACAGGGGCTTGAGCAGTTCTTC
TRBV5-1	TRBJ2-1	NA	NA	CASSLVDNEQFF	TGCGCCAGCAGCTTGGTGGACAATGAGCAGTTCTTC
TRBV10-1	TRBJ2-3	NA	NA	CASSGDGRTDTQYF	TGCGCCAGCAGTGGGGACGGGCGCACAGATACGCAGTATTTT
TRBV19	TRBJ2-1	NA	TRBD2	CASSPGTRGYNEQFF	TGTGCCAGTAGTCCCGGGACTAGAGGCTACAATGAGCAGTTCTTC
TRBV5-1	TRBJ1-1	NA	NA	CASSPFGGAEAFF	TGCGCCAGCAGTCCTTTCGGGGGGGCTGAAGCTTTCTTT
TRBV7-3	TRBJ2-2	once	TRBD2	CASSPGLAEAGELFF	TGTGCCAGCAGCCCCGGACTAGCGGAGGCCGGGGAGCTGTTTTTT
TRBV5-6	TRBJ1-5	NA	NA	CASSLIVDWNQPQHF	TGTGCCAGCAGCTTGATTGTCGACTGGAATCAGCCCCAGCATTTT
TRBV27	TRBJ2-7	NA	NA	CASSNRGPYEQYF	TGTGCCAGCAGTAACCGGGGACCCTACGAGCAGTACTTC
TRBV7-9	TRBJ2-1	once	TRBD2	CASSRTGTSGHNEQFF	TGTGCCAGCAGCCGAACCGGGACTAGCGGACACAATGAGCAGTTCTTC
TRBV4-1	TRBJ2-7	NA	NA	CASSHPGGGRFLEQYF	TGCGCCAGCAGCCATCCTGGAGGGGGGCGCTTCCTCGAGCAGTACTTC
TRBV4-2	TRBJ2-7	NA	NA	CASSQTGRYEQYF	TGTGCCAGCAGCCAGACAGGGAGGTACGAGCAGTACTTC
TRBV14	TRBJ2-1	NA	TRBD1	CASSQTRRDRGNEQFF	TGTGCCAGCAGCCAAACGCGCCGGGACAGGGGAAATGAGCAGTTCTTC
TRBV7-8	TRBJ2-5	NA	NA	CASSSPGPEVTQYF	TGTGCCAGCAGCTCGCCGGGCCCAGAAGTGACCCAGTACTTC
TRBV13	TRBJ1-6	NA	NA	CASSLIRQGGSPLHF	TGTGCCAGCAGCTTAATTCGGCAGGGCGGCTCACCCCTCCACTTT
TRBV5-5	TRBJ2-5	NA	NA	CASSREPADLQETQYF	TGTGCCAGCAGCCGAGAACCGGCGGACTTACAAGAGACCCAGTACTTC
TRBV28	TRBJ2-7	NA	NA	CASSPPTYRSQGHEQYF	TGTGCCAGCAGCCCTCCTACCTACAGGAGTCAAGGCCACGAGCAGTACTTC
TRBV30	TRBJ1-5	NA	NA	CAWSLDGDQPQHF	TGTGCCTGGAGTTTAGATGGTGATCAGCCCCAGCATTTT